Listed below are T cell receptor beta chains from one sample, sequenced in a study of CD8 T cells in ankylosing spondylitis. TCRdb re-derived calls from the 5' RACE reads in MiXCR, one entry per CDR3 protein. The sample has hundreds of thousands of distinct CDR3 sequences, roughly 12% seen once. Sequencing input: blood, either unsorted or a sorted T cell fraction (not recorded which). The source is a male donor with ankylosing spondylitis. Both conserved end residues are part of each CDR3. The order of the fields is J gene, V gene, clone size, D gene, CDR3 DNA, CDR3 protein. A D gene is named only where the DNA matches it firmly. Some rows mark clone size as missing; the rest say once, few, many or name a class of expanded clone.

TRBJ2-3,TRBV5-1,many,.,TGCGCCAGCAGGATTACAGGGGATACGCAGTATTTT,CASRITGDTQYF
TRBJ2-5,TRBV5-5,.,.,TGTGCCAGCAGCTTTGATGTATGGGGTGGAGAGACCCAGTACTTC,CASSFDVWGGETQYF
TRBJ2-1,TRBV5-1,many,TRBD2,TGCGCCAGCAGCTTGGTCCCGGGAGGGCCAGGAAATGAGCAGTTCTTC,CASSLVPGGPGNEQFF
TRBJ1-5,TRBV28,few,.,TGTGCCAGCAGTTCAGCCGGAAACCGGGAAATACAGCCCCAGCATTTT,CASSSAGNREIQPQHF
TRBJ2-7,TRBV5-1,few,.,TGCGCCAGCAGCTTGGGGGGGGGCTTAACCTACGAGCAGTACTTC,CASSLGGGLTYEQYF
TRBJ2-3,TRBV20-1,few,.,TGCAGTGCTATCTCCGGGACGCTCACAGATACGCAGTATTTT,CSAISGTLTDTQYF
TRBJ2-7,TRBV4-2,many,.,TGTGCCAGCAGCCAAGACCACAGAACTTACGAGCAGTACTTC,CASSQDHRTYEQYF
TRBJ2-5,TRBV9,.,TRBD2,TGTGCCAGCAGCGTAGGTACTAGCGGACCGCTGAGGGAGACCCAGTACTTC,CASSVGTSGPLRETQYF
TRBJ2-7,TRBV20-1,many,.,TGCAGTGCTCCTCAGGGCGGGGCGCGCTCCTACGAGCAGTACTTC,CSAPQGGARSYEQYF
TRBJ1-1,TRBV10-3,few,TRBD1,TGTGCCATCAGTGAGTCCGGGACAGGGGAAGCTTTCTTT,CAISESGTGEAFF
TRBJ2-7,TRBV5-1,many,TRBD1,TGCGCCAGCAGCTTGGGGACAGGGGTATACGAGCAGTACTTC,CASSLGTGVYEQYF
TRBJ2-1,TRBV10-3,.,TRBD2,TGTGCCATCAGTGTTAGCGGGAGGGGGGGTGAGCAGTTCTTC,CAISVSGRGGEQFF
TRBJ1-1,TRBV3-1,few,.,TGTGCCAGCAGTGGGGACGGACTTCGGCGGGCTTTCTTT,CASSGDGLRRAFF
TRBJ1-4,TRBV6-1,.,TRBD1,TGTGCCAGCAGCAGAGCCGGGACAGGGGGAGTAACTAATGAAAAACTGTTTTTT,CASSRAGTGGVTNEKLFF
TRBJ1-2,TRBV20-1,.,.,TGCAGTGCTGTAGGGGACACTAAACCTCTTAACTATGGCTACACCTTC,CSAVGDTKPLNYGYTF
TRBJ1-5,TRBV19,few,.,TGTGCCAGTAGTGACCTCCGGGAACAGCCCCAGCATTTT,CASSDLREQPQHF
TRBJ2-5,TRBV20-1,.,.,TGCAGTGCTAGAGCACCAGAGACCCAGTACTTC,CSARAPETQYF
TRBJ2-7,TRBV5-1,few,.,TGCGCCAGCAGCTTGGGGTGGACAGCTTCCTACGAGCAGTACTTC,CASSLGWTASYEQYF
TRBJ2-5,TRBV7-2,.,.,TGTGCCAGCAGCTTTTTATGGGGAGAGACCCAGTACTTC,CASSFLWGETQYF
TRBJ1-4,TRBV7-9,.,.,TGTGCCAGCAGCTCTGGACTTGAAAAACTGTTTTTT,CASSSGLEKLFF
TRBJ2-2,TRBV20-1,.,.,TGCAGTGCTAGAGTATCAGGGTCCGGGGAGCTGTTTTTT,CSARVSGSGELFF
TRBJ1-5,TRBV12-3/TRBV12-4,many,.,TGTGCCAGCACCTCCCGCCTTGCCAGCAATCAGCCCCAGCATTTT,CASTSRLASNQPQHF
TRBJ1-4,TRBV5-1,.,.,TGCGCCAGCAGCGTCCGGGCCTACAATGAAAAACTGTTTTTT,CASSVRAYNEKLFF
TRBJ2-7,TRBV5-6,.,TRBD2,TGTGCCAGCAGCTCGACTAGCGCCGAGGACGAGCAGTACTTC,CASSSTSAEDEQYF
TRBJ2-3,TRBV6-5,few,.,TGTGCCAGCGGCGGGACCACAGATACGCAGTATTTT,CASGGTTDTQYF
TRBJ2-2,TRBV9,few,.,TGTGCCAGCAGCGTAGCCTGGGGGTCCCGTCTTGGGGCCGGGGAGCTGTTTTTT,CASSVAWGSRLGAGELFF
TRBJ2-5,TRBV25-1,.,TRBD1,TGTGCCAGCAGAAGGACAGGGCTACAAGAGACCCAGTACTTC,CASRRTGLQETQYF
TRBJ2-4,TRBV5-1,.,.,TGCGCCAGCAGCTCCCGGGGCGACATTCAGTACTTC,CASSSRGDIQYF
TRBJ1-3,TRBV10-3,.,.,TGTGCCATCAGTGTAGGGGAGCGACTTCAGAGTGGAAACACCATATATTTT,CAISVGERLQSGNTIYF
TRBJ2-1,TRBV4-2,many,TRBD2,TGTGCCAGCAGCCAAGCGGGTCGAGGACTAGCGGGGCCTACCGATGAGCAGTTCTTC,CASSQAGRGLAGPTDEQFF
TRBJ2-1,TRBV20-1,.,TRBD1,TGCAGTGCGGGGACAGGTCTTTTCAATGAGCAGTTCTTC,CSAGTGLFNEQFF
TRBJ1-1,TRBV6-2/TRBV6-3,.,.,TGTGCCAGCAGCCCTTCGGGAGGGAAAGCTTTCTTT,CASSPSGGKAFF
TRBJ1-5,TRBV18,.,.,TGTGCCAGCTCACCACTTGCGGGGCGTAGCAATCAGCCCCAGCATTTT,CASSPLAGRSNQPQHF
TRBJ2-1,TRBV6-5,few,.,TGTGCCAGCAGTTACCTCCAAGGGAATGAGCAGTTCTTC,CASSYLQGNEQFF
TRBJ1-1,TRBV5-1,few,.,TGCGCCAGCAATTTTCAGGACACCAGGGTTGAAGCTTTCTTT,CASNFQDTRVEAFF
TRBJ2-3,TRBV12-3/TRBV12-4,many,TRBD2,TGTGCCAGCAAAATATACCAGCGGGAGGCAGATACGCAGTATTTT,CASKIYQREADTQYF